This TCR beta chain was obtained from a study of early T cells in non-severe SARS-CoV-2 infection. Study findings and constraints: Matching results from VDJdb favored anti-spike CD8 responses, leaving private and CD4 specificities undetected.

The table lists this clonotype with many counts. Antigen unknown. TCRdb processed the 5' RACE reads anew with MiXCR; each CDR3 protein has one entry. The sample has around 99,000 distinct CDR3 sequences, roughly 15% seen once; the top ten hold about 5%. This sequence originates from an adult who was a healthcare worker with PCR-confirmed SARS-CoV-2 infection or an uninfected control (not recorded which). Sequenced here: whole blood, sampled at baseline.

The DNA for the CDR3 is TGTGCCAGGCCCCCCCAGCATTTT. It encodes CARPPQHF. The chain is built from TRBV27 and TRBJ1-5; D gene uncertain. This CDR3 spans 8 amino acids. Germline CDR1 reads MNHEY; CDR2 reads SMNVEV (reference sequence). With 9 bases removed from V and 10 bases from J, the gap between germline ends came to 4 bases.